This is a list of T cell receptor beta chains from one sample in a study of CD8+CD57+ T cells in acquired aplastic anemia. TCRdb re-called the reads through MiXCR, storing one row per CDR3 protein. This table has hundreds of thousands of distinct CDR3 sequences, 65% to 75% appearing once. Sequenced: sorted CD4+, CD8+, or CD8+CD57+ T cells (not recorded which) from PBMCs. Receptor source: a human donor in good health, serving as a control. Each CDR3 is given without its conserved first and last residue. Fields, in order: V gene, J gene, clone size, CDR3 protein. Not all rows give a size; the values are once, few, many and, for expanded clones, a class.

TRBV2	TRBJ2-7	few	ASSEGISNSYEQY
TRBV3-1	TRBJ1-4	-	ASSMGQGVEKLF
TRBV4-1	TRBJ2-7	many	ASSLRDTYEQY
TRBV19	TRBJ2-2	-	ASQGLAGVGGELF
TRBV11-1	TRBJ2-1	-	ASSQEGLAGKNEQF
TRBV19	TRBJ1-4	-	ASSMGWDSLEKLF
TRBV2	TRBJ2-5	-	ATSDRREFGETQY
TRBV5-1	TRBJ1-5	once	ASSQRGDQPQH
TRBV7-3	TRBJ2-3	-	ASSLDGMNTEY
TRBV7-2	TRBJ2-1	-	ASSFLGHNEQF
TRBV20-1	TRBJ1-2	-	SDKRLRASYGYT
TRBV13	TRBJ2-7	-	ASSLGQASYEQY
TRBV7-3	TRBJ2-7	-	ASSLTLASPLHF
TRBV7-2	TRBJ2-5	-	ASSLVGQGSPVHQY
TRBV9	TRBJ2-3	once	ASSAGGGGGKSGTDTQY
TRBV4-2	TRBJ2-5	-	ASGKDREETQY
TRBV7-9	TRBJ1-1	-	ASSLRGTSEAF
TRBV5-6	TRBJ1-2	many	ASSLVRTPFT